The next 28 T cell receptor beta chains were all read from a single sample in a study of spatial heterogeneity in lung cancer. One entry per CDR3 protein, called by TCRdb with MiXCR from the 5' RACE reads. The sample has 110,000 or so distinct CDR3 sequences, approximately 10% seen once. Time point noted: blood at routine non-recurrence follow-up after resection. The sample here was PBMCs, taken at follow-up. The receptors stem from a female donor with early-stage non-small cell lung cancer.

By share, this clonotype ranks as medium-sized. This rearrangement joins TRBV6-5 to TRBJ1-2; maybe TRBD1 (5 bases). Germline V gene sequence: CDR1 MNHEY, CDR2 SVGAGI. The CDR3 spans 13 residues. The V and J ends lost 6 bases and 14 bases respectively, with 22 bases between them. CDR3 protein: CASSQTSRGARTF. The CDR3 bases are TGTGCCAGCAGCCAAACCTCCCGTGGGGCGCGGACCTTC.

The rearrangement joins TRBV5-1 to TRBJ2-4, with 7 nucleotides matching TRBD1. V lost 3 bases, J lost 1 base, and 10 bases stayed unmatched. The CDR3 runs to 17 residues. Looked up from germline, CDR1 is SGHRS and CDR2 is YFSETQ. As DNA, the CDR3 is TGCGCCAGCAGCTCTACCCTCCAGACAGGGGCCAAAAACATTCAGTACTTC. This translates into CASSSTLQTGAKNIQYF.

The V gene is TRBV7-9, the J gene TRBJ2-7; D is uncertain. The V gene's germline CDR1 is SEHNR and CDR2 FQNEAQ (reference sequence). Trimming shortened V by 8 bases and J by 3 bases, and 5 bases separated the two germline ends. The CDR3 is 10 amino acids. The CDR3 here is CASGVYEQYF. CDR3 in DNA: TGTGCCAGCGGAGTCTACGAGCAGTACTTC.

The table lists this clonotype with many counts. The rearrangement links TRBV28 to TRBJ2-1; D remains unclear. The V gene's germline CDR1 is MDHEN and CDR2 SYDVKM. The ends were cut back, 7 bases at V and 5 bases at J, with 15 bases in the middle. The CDR3 has 14 residues. The CDR3 nucleotides are TGTGCCAGCATAGGTTTCAAAGGCCACAATGAGCAGTTCTTC. This sequence encodes CASIGFKGHNEQFF.

The chain employs TRBV5-1 and TRBJ1-6, with D possibly being TRBD1 (5 bases). CDR1 and CDR2 from the germline V gene are SGHRS and YFSETQ. V was cut by 0 bases and J by 7 bases, with 5 bases left in between. The CDR3 contains 13 residues. The CDR3 DNA reads TGCGCCAGCAGCTTGGACAGGAATTCACCCCTCCACTTT. Amino acid sequence: CASSLDRNSPLHF.

This chain connects TRBV28 to TRBJ2-1; D gene unclear. The CDR3 sequence is 14 residues long. V was shortened by 3 bases and J by 5 bases, with 11 bases between the two germline ends. Germline V gives CDR1 MDHEN, CDR2 SYDVKM. The CDR3 bases are TGTGCCAGCAGTTTCTGGGGAAAGGACAATGAGCAGTTCTTC. Its protein product is CASSFWGKDNEQFF.

The chain uses TRBV11-2 and TRBJ2-5, with 8 bases matching TRBD2. The CDR3 extends over 13 amino acids. Unmatched junction bases numbered 5, after V lost 6 bases and J lost 5 bases. Per germline, CDR1 SGHAT and CDR2 FQNNGV. CDR3 DNA: TGTGCCAGCAGTGGCGGGAGGTTTGAGACCCAGTACTTC. Protein sequence: CASSGGRFETQYF.

The chain links TRBV24-1 to TRBJ1-5; D unresolved. Germline loops: CDR1 KGHDR, CDR2 SFDVKD. There are 13 residues in the CDR3. Trimming removed 6 bases at V and 7 bases at J, with 12 bases between. CDR3 loop: CATSTATEQPQHF. CDR3 coding DNA: TGTGCCACCAGTACCGCAACGGAACAGCCCCAGCATTTT.

V usage is TRBV6-5 and J usage is TRBJ1-2, with 11 bases aligning to TRBD1. V trimming: 2 bases; J trimming: 2 bases; junction bases outside the gene matches: 1. Germline values: CDR1 MNHEY, CDR2 SVGAGI. CDR3 length: 15 residues. CDR3 nucleotides: TGTGCCAGCAGTTACCGGGACAGGGGGAACTATGGCTACACCTTC. Its protein product is CASSYRDRGNYGYTF.

The table lists this clonotype with a few counts. V usage is TRBV6-1 and J usage is TRBJ2-6; TRBD1 is a possible D gene (6 bases). Germline lookup yields CDR1 MNHNS and CDR2 SASEGT. Trimming stripped 1 base from V and 1 base from J, with 11 bases between. This CDR3 contains 17 residues. CDR3 in amino acids: CASSEVWGPSGANVLTF. The CDR3 DNA is TGTGCCAGCAGTGAAGTGTGGGGGCCTTCTGGGGCCAACGTCCTGACTTTC.

The V gene is TRBV9, the J gene TRBJ2-2; 7 positions match TRBD1. The CDR3 extends over 14 amino acids. Germline trimming cut 7 bases from V and 0 bases from J; bases unmatched to any gene: 3. Germline assignment: CDR1 SGDLS and CDR2 YYNGEE. The CDR3 is CASRQGANTGELFF. DNA for the CDR3: TGTGCCAGCCGTCAGGGGGCGAACACCGGGGAGCTGTTTTTT.

This clonotype has only a few counts. Written as DNA, the CDR3 is TGCAGCGTTGAAACTAGCGGGACTGTCGGGACCCAGTACTTC. It translates to CSVETSGTVGTQYF. This rearrangement joins TRBV29-1 to TRBJ2-5; 10 bases are shared with TRBD2. CDR1 and CDR2 (germline): SQVTM, ANQGSEA. The CDR3 runs 14 residues. J was trimmed by 7 bases and V by 2 bases; bases with no gene match: 7.

This clonotype was seen a single time. A clone one base away is much larger, so this may be a read error. The chain uses TRBV7-2 and TRBJ2-3; 13 positions agree with TRBD2. There are 18 residues in the CDR3. With V trimmed by 2 bases and J by 0 bases, 5 bases remained unmatched. CDR1 is SGHTA, CDR2 FQGNSA, per germline. The CDR3 DNA reads as TGTGCCAGCAGCTTAACGGGACTAGCGGGACTCAGCACAGATACGCAGTATTTT. Translated, it gives CASSLTGLAGLSTDTQYF.

This clonotype was counted at least ten times. The V gene is TRBV7-7, the J gene TRBJ2-5; D unresolved. Trimming left V 1 base short and J 5 bases short, with 8 bases between. The CDR3 covers 13 residues. CDR1 is SSHAT, CDR2 FNYEAQ, per germline (reference sequence). CDR3 coding DNA: TGTGCCAGCAGCTTAGGGATACTGGAGACCCAGTACTTC. It yields the protein CASSLGILETQYF.

The chain has TRBV11-2 and TRBJ1-1; 7 positions agree with TRBD1. Germline V gives CDR1 SGHAT, CDR2 FQNNGV. Losses at the gene ends were 5 bases for V and 3 bases for J; bases not matched to a gene: 3. The CDR3 extends over 13 amino acids. For the CDR3, the DNA is TGTGCCAGCAGCCGACAGGGAGACACTGAAGCTTTCTTT. It yields the protein CASSRQGDTEAFF.

The rearrangement joins TRBV11-2 to TRBJ2-1, with TRBD2 matching over 8 bases. V shed 1 base, J shed 0 bases, and the junction held 20 bases outside the gene matches. Germline V lookup: CDR1 SGHAT, CDR2 FQNNGV. CDR3 length equals 22 residues. CDR3 residues: CASSLVATGTRTRVGSYNEQFF. Written as DNA, the CDR3 is TGTGCCAGCAGCTTAGTCGCCACCGGGACTAGGACAAGGGTTGGCTCCTACAATGAGCAGTTCTTC.

This clonotype was recorded a few times. V is TRBV11-2 and J is TRBJ2-1, with D perhaps assigned TRBD1 or TRBD2 (5 bases each). V was pared by 3 bases and J by 2 bases, with 11 bases between. Germline V gene sequence: CDR1 SGHAT, CDR2 FQNNGV. The CDR3 spans 15 residues. The CDR3 nucleotides are TGTGCCAGCAGCTTTGGGGCGGGTGCCTACAATGAGCAGTTCTTC. It encodes CASSFGAGAYNEQFF.

This clonotype was found a few times. The rearrangement links TRBV7-9 to TRBJ2-1, with unresolved D. Between the trimmed V and J ends, which lost 1 base and 2 bases, there was a span of 9 bases. From germline, CDR1 is SEHNR and CDR2 FQNEAQ (reference sequence). This CDR3 comprises 15 residues. This CDR3 is CASSLEGKTYNEQFF. The CDR3 nucleotides are TGTGCCAGCAGCTTAGAAGGGAAAACCTACAATGAGCAGTTCTTC.

This chain connects TRBV12-3 or TRBV12-4 to TRBJ2-1, with 10 bases matching TRBD2. This CDR3 has 17 residues. With 3 bases clipped from V and 4 bases from J, the junction kept 9 bases outside the gene matches. The chain's CDR3 is CASSFLRTSGMYNEQFF. The CDR3 DNA reads as TGTGCCAGCAGTTTCCTCAGGACTAGCGGCATGTACAATGAGCAGTTCTTC.

This clonotype was observed at least ten times. The V call is TRBV19, the J call TRBJ2-1; perhaps TRBD2 as D (5 bases). In germline, CDR1 is LNHDA, CDR2 SQIVND (reference sequence). CDR3 length equals 16 residues. Trimming left V 5 bases short and J 1 base short, with 15 bases between. The CDR3 here is CASSLLVSYSYNEQFF. Here the CDR3 DNA reads TGTGCCAGTAGTTTACTAGTGTCCTATTCCTACAATGAGCAGTTCTTC.

J is TRBJ1-2 and V is TRBV6-1; 10 bases line up with TRBD1. Per germline, CDR1 MNHNS and CDR2 SASEGT. Germline trimming cut 3 bases from V and 4 bases from J; bases unmatched to any gene: 5. The CDR3 spans 15 residues. In DNA, the CDR3 is TGTGCCAGCAGTGAGACAGGGGGCCTTATCTATGGCTACACCTTC. Translated: CASSETGGLIYGYTF.

The genes are TRBV5-8 and TRBJ1-1, with D maybe TRBD1 (6 bases). The CDR3 length is 14 residues. Trimming pared 5 bases from V and 9 bases from J, leaving 20 bases between. The V gene's germline CDR1 is SGHTS and CDR2 YDEGEE. In DNA form, the CDR3 reads TGTGCCAGCAGTATCGACAGGTTACCTTCCAAAGCTTTCTTT. Translation gives CASSIDRLPSKAFF. The complete variable domain, with remaining parts taken from reference TRBV5-8 and TRBJ1-1, reads EAGVTQSPTHLIKTRGQQATLRCSPISGHTSVYWYQQALGLGLQFLLWYDEGEERNRGNFPPRFSGRQFPNYSSELNVNALELEDSALYLCASSIDRLPSKAFFGQGTRLTVV.

This clonotype was recorded many times. DNA for the CDR3: TGTGCCAGCAGGCAGCCGGGACTAGCCACAGATACGCAGTATTTT. Protein product: CASRQPGLATDTQYF. V and J are TRBV28 and TRBJ2-3; 9 bases line up with TRBD2. The germline V gene has CDR1 MDHEN and CDR2 SYDVKM. The CDR3 length is 15 residues. The V gene end was trimmed by 6 bases and the J gene end by 2 bases; junction bases not matched to a gene: 6.

The chain employs TRBV4-2 and TRBJ1-2, with D uncertain. Trimming stripped 1 base from V and 2 bases from J, with 11 bases between. This CDR3 is built from 15 residues. CDR1 and CDR2 (germline): LGHNA, YNFKEQ. CDR3 nucleotide sequence: TGTGCCAGCAGCCAAGGGCTTACGGGGAACTATGGCTACACCTTC. Translated: CASSQGLTGNYGYTF.

The chain uses TRBV2 and TRBJ1-3, with D hard to call. The germline CDR1 and CDR2 sequences are SNHLY and FYNNEI. CDR3 length: 16 amino acids. Between the trimmed V and J ends, which lost 0 bases and 0 bases, there was a span of 9 bases. CDR3 residues: CASSEATVLSGNTIYF. CDR3 DNA sequence: TGTGCCAGCAGTGAAGCCACAGTCCTCTCTGGAAACACCATATATTTT. The full variable domain, with the rest looked up from reference TRBV2 and TRBJ1-3, is EPEVTQTPSHQVTQMGQEVILRCVPISNHLYFYWYRQILGQKVEFLVSFYNNEISEKSEIFDDQFSVERPDGSNFTLKIRSTKLEDSAMYFCASSEATVLSGNTIYFGEGSWLTVV.

This chain uses TRBV28 with TRBJ2-1, with 7 nucleotides matching TRBD2. Per germline, CDR1 MDHEN and CDR2 SYDVKM. With 4 bases clipped from V and 1 base from J, the junction kept 7 bases outside the gene matches. The CDR3 covers 16 residues. Written as DNA, the CDR3 is TGTGCCAGCAGTTCACCCGGGACTATTTCCTACAATGAGCAGTTCTTC. It encodes CASSSPGTISYNEQFF. The whole variable domain, filled in from reference TRBV28 and TRBJ2-1, reads DVKVTQSSRYLVKRTGEKVFLECVQDMDHENMFWYRQDPGLGLRLIYFSYDVKMKEKGDIPEGYSVSREKKERFSLILESASTNQTSMYLCASSSPGTISYNEQFFGPGTRLTVL.

The chain recombines TRBV18 with TRBJ2-7; unclear D gene. Deletions cut 3 bases from V and 3 bases from J, with 15 bases between. The germline V gene has CDR1 KGHSH and CDR2 LQKENI. This CDR3 has 15 residues. The CDR3 DNA reads TGTGCCAGCTCACCGAGATCCGGGCCCAACTACGAGCAGTACGTC. Amino acids: CASSPRSGPNYEQYV.

This clonotype occurred a few times. The rearrangement uses TRBV2 and TRBJ2-6, with TRBD1 as a possible D gene (6 bases). CDR1 is SNHLY, CDR2 FYNNEI, per germline. V lost 6 bases and J 0 bases, leaving 12 bases between the germline ends. The CDR3 runs to 16 residues. CDR3 coding DNA: TGTGCCAGCAGCTTGGACAGCTCCTCTGGGGCCAACGTCCTGACTTTC. This encodes CASSLDSSSGANVLTF.